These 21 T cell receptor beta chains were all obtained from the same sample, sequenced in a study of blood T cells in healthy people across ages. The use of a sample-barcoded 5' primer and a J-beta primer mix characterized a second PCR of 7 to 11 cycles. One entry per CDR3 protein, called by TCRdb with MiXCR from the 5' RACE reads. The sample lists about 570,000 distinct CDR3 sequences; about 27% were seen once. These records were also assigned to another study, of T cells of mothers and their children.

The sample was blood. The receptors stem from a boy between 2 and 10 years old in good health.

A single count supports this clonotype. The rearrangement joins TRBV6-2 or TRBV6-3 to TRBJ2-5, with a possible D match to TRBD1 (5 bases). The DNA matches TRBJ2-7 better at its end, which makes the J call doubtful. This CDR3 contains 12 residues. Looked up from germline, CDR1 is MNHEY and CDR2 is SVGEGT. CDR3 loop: CASSTRVAEQYF. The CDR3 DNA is TGTGCCAGCAGTACCAGGGTGGCCGAGCAGTACTTC.

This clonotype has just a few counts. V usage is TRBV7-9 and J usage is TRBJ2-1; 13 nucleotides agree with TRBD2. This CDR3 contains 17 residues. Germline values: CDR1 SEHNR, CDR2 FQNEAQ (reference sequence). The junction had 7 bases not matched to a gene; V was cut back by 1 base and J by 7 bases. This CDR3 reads CASSLELAGGPRNEQFF. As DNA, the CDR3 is TGTGCCAGCAGCTTAGAACTAGCGGGAGGGCCTAGGAATGAGCAGTTCTTC. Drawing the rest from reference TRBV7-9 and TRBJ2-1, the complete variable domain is DTGVSQNPRHKITKRGQNVTFRCDPISEHNRLYWYRQTLGQGPEFLTYFQNEAQLEKSRLLSDRFSAERPKGSFSTLEIQRTEQGDSAMYLCASSLELAGGPRNEQFFGPGTRLTVL.

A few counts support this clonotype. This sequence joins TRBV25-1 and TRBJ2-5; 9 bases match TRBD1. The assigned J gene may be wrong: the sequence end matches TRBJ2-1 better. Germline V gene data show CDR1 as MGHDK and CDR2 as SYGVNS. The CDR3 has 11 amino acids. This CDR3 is CASSYRGHQFF. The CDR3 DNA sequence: TGTGCCAGCAGTTACAGGGGGCACCAGTTCTTC.

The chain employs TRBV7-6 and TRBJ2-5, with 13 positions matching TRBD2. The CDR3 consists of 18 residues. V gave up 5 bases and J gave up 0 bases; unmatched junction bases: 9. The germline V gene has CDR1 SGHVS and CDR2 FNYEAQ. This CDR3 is CASSPRTSGGSYQETQYF. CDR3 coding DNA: TGTGCCAGCAGCCCCCGGACTAGCGGGGGATCGTACCAAGAGACCCAGTACTTC. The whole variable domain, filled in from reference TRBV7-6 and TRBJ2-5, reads GAGVSQSPRYKVTKRGQDVALRCDPISGHVSLYWYRQALGQGPEFLTYFNYEAQQDKSGLPNDRFSAERPEGSISTLTIQRTEQRDSAMYRCASSPRTSGGSYQETQYFGPGTRLLVL.

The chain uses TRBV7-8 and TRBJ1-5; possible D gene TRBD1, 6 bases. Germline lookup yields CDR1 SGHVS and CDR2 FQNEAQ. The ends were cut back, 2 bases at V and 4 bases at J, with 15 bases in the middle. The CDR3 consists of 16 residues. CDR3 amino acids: CASSLLGGTLNQPQHF. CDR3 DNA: TGTGCCAGCAGCTTACTGGGGGGGACACTGAATCAGCCCCAGCATTTT.

CDR3 DNA: TGTGCCAGCAGTTGGGGTTTCGGGTCCGCTGAAGCTTTCTTT. This sequence encodes CASSWGFGSAEAFF. V usage is TRBV27 and J usage is TRBJ1-1; D not certain. Per the germline V gene, CDR1 is MNHEY and CDR2 is SMNVEV (reference sequence). With 4 bases removed from V and 6 bases from J, the gap between germline ends came to 15 bases. The CDR3 runs to 14 residues.

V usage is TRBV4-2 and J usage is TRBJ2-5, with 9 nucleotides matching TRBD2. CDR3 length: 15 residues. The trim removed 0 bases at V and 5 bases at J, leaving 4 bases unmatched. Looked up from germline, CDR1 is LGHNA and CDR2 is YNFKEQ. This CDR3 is CASSQEWRGGETQYF. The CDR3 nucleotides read TGTGCCAGCAGCCAAGAATGGCGGGGGGGGGAGACCCAGTACTTC.

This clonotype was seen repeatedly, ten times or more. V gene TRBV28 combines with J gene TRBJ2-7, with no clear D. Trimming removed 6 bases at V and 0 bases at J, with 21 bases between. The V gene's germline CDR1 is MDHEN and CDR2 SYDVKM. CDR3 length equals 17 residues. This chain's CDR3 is CASSLHKSLIGSYEQYF. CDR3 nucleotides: TGTGCCAGCAGCCTTCATAAAAGCTTAATAGGCTCCTACGAGCAGTACTTC.

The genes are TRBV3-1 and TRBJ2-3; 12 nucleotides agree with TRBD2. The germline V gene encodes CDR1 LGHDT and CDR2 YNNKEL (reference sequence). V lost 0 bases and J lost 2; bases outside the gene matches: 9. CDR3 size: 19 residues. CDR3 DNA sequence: TGTGCCAGCAGCCAAGAGCTAGCGGGGGGGCCTACCCCCACAGATACGCAGTATTTT. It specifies CASSQELAGGPTPTDTQYF.

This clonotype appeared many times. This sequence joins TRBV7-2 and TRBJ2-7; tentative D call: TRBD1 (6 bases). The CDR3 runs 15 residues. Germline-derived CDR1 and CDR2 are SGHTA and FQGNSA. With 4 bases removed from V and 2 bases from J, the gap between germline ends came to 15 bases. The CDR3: CASSSNPGQTYEQYF. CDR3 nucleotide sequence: TGTGCCAGCAGCTCGAATCCCGGACAGACCTACGAGCAGTACTTC. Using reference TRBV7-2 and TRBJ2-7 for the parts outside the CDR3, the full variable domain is GAGVSQSPSNKVTEKGKDVELRCDPISGHTALYWYRQSLGQGLEFLIYFQGNSAPDKSGLPSDRFSAERTGGSVSTLTIQRTQQEDSAVYLCASSSNPGQTYEQYFGPGTRLTVT.

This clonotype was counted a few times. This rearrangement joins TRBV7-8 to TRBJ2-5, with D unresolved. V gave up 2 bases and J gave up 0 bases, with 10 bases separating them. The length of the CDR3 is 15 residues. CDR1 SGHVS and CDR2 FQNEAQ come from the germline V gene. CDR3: CASSLQDVDQETQYF. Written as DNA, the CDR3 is TGTGCCAGCAGCTTACAGGACGTCGACCAAGAGACCCAGTACTTC.

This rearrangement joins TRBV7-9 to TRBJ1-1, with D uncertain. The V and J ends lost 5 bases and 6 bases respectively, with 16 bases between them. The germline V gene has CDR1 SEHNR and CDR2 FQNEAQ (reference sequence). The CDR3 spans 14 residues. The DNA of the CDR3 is TGTGCCAGCAGCGCGACGGGAACGGTTTCTGAAGCTTTCTTT. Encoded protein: CASSATGTVSEAFF.

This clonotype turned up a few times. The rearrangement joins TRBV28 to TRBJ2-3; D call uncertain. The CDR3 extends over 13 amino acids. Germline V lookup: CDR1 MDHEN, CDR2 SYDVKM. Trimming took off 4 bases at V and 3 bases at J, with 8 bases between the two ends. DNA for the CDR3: TGTGCCAGCAGTTATGTCCATACAGATACGCAGTATTTT. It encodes CASSYVHTDTQYF.

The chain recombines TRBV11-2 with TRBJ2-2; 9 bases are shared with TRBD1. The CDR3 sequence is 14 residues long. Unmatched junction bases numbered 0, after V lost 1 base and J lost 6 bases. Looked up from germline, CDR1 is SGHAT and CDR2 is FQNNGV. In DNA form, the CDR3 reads TGTGCCAGCAGCTTAGGGACAGGGGCCGGGGAGCTGTTTTTT. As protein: CASSLGTGAGELFF. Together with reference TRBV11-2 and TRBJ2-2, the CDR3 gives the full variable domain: EAGVAQSPRYKIIEKRQSVAFWCNPISGHATLYWYQQILGQGPKLLIQFQNNGVVDDSQLPKDRFSAERLKGVDSTLKIQPAKLEDSAVYLCASSLGTGAGELFFGEGSRLTVL.

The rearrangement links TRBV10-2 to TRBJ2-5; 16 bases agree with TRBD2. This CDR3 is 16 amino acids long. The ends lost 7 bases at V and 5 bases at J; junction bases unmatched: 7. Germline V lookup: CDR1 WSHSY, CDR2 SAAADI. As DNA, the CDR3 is TGCGCCAGCACCTGGGGACTAGCGGGGGGGCTTGAGACCCAGTACTTC. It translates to CASTWGLAGGLETQYF.

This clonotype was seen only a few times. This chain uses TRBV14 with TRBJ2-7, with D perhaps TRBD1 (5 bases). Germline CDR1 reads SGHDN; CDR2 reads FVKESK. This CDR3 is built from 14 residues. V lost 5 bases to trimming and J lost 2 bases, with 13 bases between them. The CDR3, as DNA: TGTGCCAGCAGCGCCAGACAGATAACCTACGAGCAGTACTTC. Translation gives CASSARQITYEQYF.

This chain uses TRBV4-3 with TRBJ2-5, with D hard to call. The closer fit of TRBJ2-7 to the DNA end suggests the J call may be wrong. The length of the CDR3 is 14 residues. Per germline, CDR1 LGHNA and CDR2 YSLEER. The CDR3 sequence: CASSQELKNYEQYF. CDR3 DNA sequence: TGCGCCAGCAGCCAAGAACTAAAGAACTACGAGCAGTACTTC.

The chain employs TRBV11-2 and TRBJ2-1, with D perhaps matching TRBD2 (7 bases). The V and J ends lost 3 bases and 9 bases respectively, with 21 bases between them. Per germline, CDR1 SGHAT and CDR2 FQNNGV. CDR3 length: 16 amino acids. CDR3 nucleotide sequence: TGTGCCAGCAGCTTCAGGAGAGGAGGGAGGGGGGGTGAGCAGTTCTTC. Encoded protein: CASSFRRGGRGGEQFF.

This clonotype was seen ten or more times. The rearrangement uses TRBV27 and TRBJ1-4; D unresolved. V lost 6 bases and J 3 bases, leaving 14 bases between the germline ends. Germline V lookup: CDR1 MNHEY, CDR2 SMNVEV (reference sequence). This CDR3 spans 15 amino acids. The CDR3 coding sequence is TGTGCCAGCAGCTCCCGGGCAGCTTCTAATGAAAAACTGTTTTTT. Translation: CASSSRAASNEKLFF.

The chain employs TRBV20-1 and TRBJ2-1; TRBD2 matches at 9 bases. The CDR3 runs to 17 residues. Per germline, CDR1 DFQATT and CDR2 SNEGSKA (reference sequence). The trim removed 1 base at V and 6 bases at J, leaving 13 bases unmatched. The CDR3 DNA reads TGCAGTGCTAGAGCCTTCGATAGCGGGAGTTTTGCCAATGAGCAGTTCTTC. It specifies CSARAFDSGSFANEQFF.

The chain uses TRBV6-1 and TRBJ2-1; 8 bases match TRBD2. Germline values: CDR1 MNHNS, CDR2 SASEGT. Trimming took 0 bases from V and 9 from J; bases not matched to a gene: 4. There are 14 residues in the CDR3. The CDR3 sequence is CASSEAWTSSEQFF. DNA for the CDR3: TGTGCCAGCAGTGAAGCGTGGACTAGCTCTGAGCAGTTCTTC.